Listed here are 25 T cell receptor beta chains from one sample, sequenced in a study of cytomegalovirus exposure and HLA in healthy donors. Amplification used 60 Vbeta primers and 13 Jbeta primers. Data came from immunoSEQ multiplex PCR; TCRdb stores just in-frame clones and leaves some out. This table has 140,000 to 150,000 clones, more than 60% appearing once. Sequences were obtained from PBMCs. The receptors originated from a man between 35 and 55 years old in good health and CMV-seropositive.

V is TRBV5-1 and J is TRBJ2-1; possibly TRBD2 for D (5 bases). V shed 0 bases and J shed 0 bases, with 10 bases lying between them. This CDR3 is built from 16 residues. Looked up from germline, CDR1 is SGHRS and CDR2 is YFSETQ. CDR3 nucleotide sequence: TGCGCCAGCAGCTTGGTAGGCGGGTTCTCCTACAATGAGCAGTTCTTC. The encoded protein is CASSLVGGFSYNEQFF.

The chain uses TRBV28 and TRBJ2-5; 13 bases agree with TRBD2. J gave up 5 bases and V 5 bases, and 5 bases lay outside the gene matches. Looked up from germline, CDR1 is MDHEN and CDR2 is SYDVKM. The CDR3 loop spans 15 amino acids. In DNA, the CDR3 is TGTGCCAGCAGTCCCCGACTAGCGGGAGGTGAGACCCAGTACTTC. The encoded protein is CASSPRLAGGETQYF.

This sequence joins TRBV28 and TRBJ2-7; D is uncertain. Germline CDR1 and CDR2: MDHEN and SYDVKM. CDR3 size: 13 residues. Trimming shortened V by 3 bases and J by 2 bases, and 8 bases separated the two germline ends. In DNA form, the CDR3 reads TGTGCCAGCAGTTTGGGCACGGCCTACGAGCAGTACTTC. Translating it yields CASSLGTAYEQYF.

J is TRBJ2-3 and V is TRBV9; 8 bases agree with TRBD2. Germline CDR1 is SGDLS and CDR2 is YYNGEE. Trimming at V came to 3 bases and at J to 2 bases, leaving 5 bases not matched to a gene. This CDR3 contains 15 residues. CDR3 DNA sequence: TGTGCCAGCAGCGACCAGCGGGAGCACACAGATACGCAGTATTTT. Its protein is CASSDQREHTDTQYF.

This clone has only a few counts. Germline and junction disagree at one end, which may indicate a read error. This rearrangement joins TRBV7-9 to TRBJ1-1; tentative D call: TRBD1 (5 bases). Germline CDR1 reads SEHNR; CDR2 reads FQNEAQ (reference sequence). The CDR3 has 14 residues. Here the CDR3 reads CASILRGMNTEAFF. DNA of the CDR3: TGTGCCAGCATCTTACGGGGGATGAACACTGAAGCTTTCTTT.

This clone was counted a few times. The genes are TRBV2 and TRBJ2-3; TRBD2 aligns across 12 bases. With 7 bases clipped from V and 6 bases from J, the junction kept 8 bases outside the gene matches. The germline V gene encodes CDR1 SNHLY and CDR2 FYNNEI. The CDR3 consists of 15 residues. This CDR3 is CASTKTSGSGDTQYF. The CDR3 nucleotides read TGTGCCAGCACCAAGACTAGCGGGAGCGGGGATACGCAGTATTTT. Based on the CDR3 plus reference TRBV2 and TRBJ2-3, the full variable domain is EPEVTQTPSHQVTQMGQEVILRCVPISNHLYFYWYRQILGQKVEFLVSFYNNEISEKSEIFDDQFSVERPDGSNFTLKIRSTKLEDSAMYFCASTKTSGSGDTQYFGPGTRLTVL.

This rearrangement joins TRBV11-2 to TRBJ2-7; 7 bases match TRBD1. The germline CDR1 and CDR2 sequences are SGHAT and FQNNGV. The ends lost 5 bases at V and 3 bases at J; junction bases unmatched: 16. This CDR3 is 17 amino acids long. Here the CDR3 DNA reads TGTGCCAGCAGCCCAATAGATCGACAGGGCCCCGTCTACGAGCAGTACTTC. It yields the protein CASSPIDRQGPVYEQYF. The variable domain in full, completed from reference TRBV11-2 and TRBJ2-7, reads EAGVAQSPRYKIIEKRQSVAFWCNPISGHATLYWYQQILGQGPKLLIQFQNNGVVDDSQLPKDRFSAERLKGVDSTLKIQPAKLEDSAVYLCASSPIDRQGPVYEQYFGPGTRLTVT.

The V gene is TRBV28, the J gene TRBJ2-4; 10 bases align to TRBD1. The V gene end was trimmed by 5 bases and the J gene end by 2 bases; junction bases not matched to a gene: 6. The CDR3 contains 16 residues. CDR1 is MDHEN and CDR2 is SYDVKM in the germline V gene. This CDR3 reads CASSGTGVGSKNIQYF. Here the CDR3 DNA reads TGTGCCAGCAGTGGGACAGGGGTTGGGTCCAAAAACATTCAGTACTTC.

This clone occurred a few times. The chain employs TRBV20-1 and TRBJ2-7; 8 bases agree with TRBD1. The CDR3 contains 11 residues. The V gene end was trimmed by 6 bases and the J gene end by 7 bases; junction bases not matched to a gene: 5. Germline V lookup: CDR1 DFQATT, CDR2 SNEGSKA (reference sequence). Here the CDR3 reads CSADRAGEQYF. CDR3 coding DNA: TGCAGTGCGGACAGGGCGGGTGAGCAGTACTTC.

V gene TRBV27 combines with J gene TRBJ2-3, with TRBD2 identical over 8 bases. Germline V gene data show CDR1 as MNHEY and CDR2 as SMNVEV (reference sequence). The CDR3 length is 16 residues. The junction had 11 bases not matched to a gene; V was cut back by 5 bases and J by 4 bases. The CDR3 DNA reads TGTGCCAGCAGTCCCCTCGCCGGGAGGGCCGCAGATACGCAGTATTTT. Translated: CASSPLAGRAADTQYF.

The chain has TRBV5-1 and TRBJ2-7; 12 positions agree with TRBD1. V was pared by 4 bases and J by 0 bases, with 8 bases of the junction left unmatched. This CDR3 has 17 residues. Germline lookup yields CDR1 SGHRS and CDR2 YFSETQ. The CDR3 region is CASSPGTGGDSSYEQYF. The CDR3 DNA sequence: TGCGCCAGCAGCCCCGGGACAGGGGGCGATAGCTCCTACGAGCAGTACTTC. Complete variable domain (other parts from reference TRBV5-1 and TRBJ2-7): KAGVTQTPRYLIKTRGQQVTLSCSPISGHRSVSWYQQTPGQGLQFLFEYFSETQRNKGNFPGRFSGRQFSNSRSEMNVSTLELGDSALYLCASSPGTGGDSSYEQYFGPGTRLTVT.

The chain links TRBV6-1 to TRBJ1-2; no definite D call. Trimming cost V 0 bases and J 2 bases, with 13 bases left between them. Per the germline V gene, CDR1 is MNHNS and CDR2 is SASEGT. The CDR3 spans 16 residues. The CDR3 DNA sequence: TGTGCCAGCAGTGAAGCGCGGGCAGGAGGAAACTATGGCTACACCTTC. It is translated as CASSEARAGGNYGYTF.

The J gene is TRBJ1-2, the V gene TRBV7-2; D gene unclear. CDR1 is SGHTA and CDR2 is FQGNSA in the germline V gene. The CDR3 covers 15 residues. V was shortened by 1 base and J by 4 bases, with 13 bases between the two germline ends. The CDR3 region has the DNA TGTGCCAGCAGCTTAGGAGGGCCGGGTCTCTATGGCTACACCTTC. This encodes CASSLGGPGLYGYTF.

The rearrangement links TRBV4-3 to TRBJ1-4, with D uncertain. The germline CDR1 and CDR2 sequences are LGHNA and YSLEER. This CDR3 region has 16 residues. The V end lost 3 bases, the J end lost 5 bases, and 16 bases lay between the germline ends. The CDR3 loop is CASSQFGLPQNEKLFF. The CDR3 nucleotides read TGCGCCAGCAGCCAGTTCGGACTCCCGCAAAATGAAAAACTGTTTTTT.

The rearrangement links TRBV7-9 to TRBJ1-4; D might be TRBD1 (6 bases). V dropped 3 bases and J dropped 7 bases, with 9 bases sitting between them. This CDR3 has 13 residues. Germline lookup yields CDR1 SEHNR and CDR2 FQNEAQ (reference sequence). CDR3 in DNA: TGTGCCAGCAGCTTGGGGGCGAGTGAAAAACTGTTTTTT. This codes for CASSLGASEKLFF.

The chain uses TRBV5-1 and TRBJ1-6, with TRBD1 matching 7 bases. This CDR3 spans 15 amino acids. CDR1 and CDR2 (germline): SGHRS, YFSETQ. V gave up 4 bases and J gave up 5 bases; unmatched junction bases: 6. CDR3 sequence: CASSGGTADNSPLHF. The DNA for the CDR3 is TGCGCCAGCAGCGGCGGGACAGCCGATAATTCACCCCTCCACTTT.

The V gene is TRBV5-8, the J gene TRBJ2-1; possibly TRBD2 for D (5 bases). Germline V gene data show CDR1 as SGHTS and CDR2 as YDEGEE. V was trimmed by 0 bases and J by 4 bases, leaving 20 bases between them. This CDR3 has 18 amino acids. The CDR3 protein is CASSLVFSASPSYNEQFF. The CDR3 DNA sequence: TGTGCCAGCAGCTTGGTATTTAGCGCATCTCCGTCTTACAATGAGCAGTTCTTC.

V usage is TRBV6-1 and J usage is TRBJ2-1, with D hard to call. Trimming removed 2 bases at V and 10 bases at J, with 9 bases between. The CDR3 consists of 12 residues. From germline, CDR1 is MNHNS and CDR2 SASEGT. CDR3 sequence reads: CASSERRSEQFF. Written as DNA, the CDR3 is TGTGCCAGCAGTGAAAGGAGATCCGAGCAGTTCTTC.

CDR3 loop: CSYQGAYEQYF. The CDR3 coding sequence is TGCAGCTATCAGGGGGCCTACGAGCAGTACTTC. The chain uses TRBV29-1 and TRBJ2-7, with 7 positions matching TRBD1. V gave up 8 bases and J gave up 2 bases; unmatched junction bases: 3. This CDR3 spans 11 amino acids. Germline CDR1 is SQVTM and CDR2 is ANQGSEA.

In its sample, this clone was seen once. Additional DNA sequences in this sample encode the identical CDR3. This chain connects TRBV6-1 to TRBJ1-2; D remains unclear. V dropped 5 bases and J dropped 4 bases, with 14 bases sitting between them. The CDR3 consists of 14 residues. In germline, CDR1 is MNHNS, CDR2 SASEGT. The CDR3 reads CASSSPGGSYGYTF. CDR3 bases: TGTGCCAGCAGTAGTCCAGGTGGCAGCTATGGCTACACCTTC.

A remark on this clone: One end of the junction varies from germline; a read error may be responsible. The chain has TRBV7-9 and TRBJ1-1, with D possibly TRBD1 on 6 matching bases. The CDR3 loop spans 15 amino acids. Germline loops: CDR1 SEHNR, CDR2 FQNEAQ (reference sequence). The CDR3 DNA sequence: TGTTCCAGCCAATTCACAGGGCGGATGAACACTGAAGCTTTCTTT. Protein sequence: CSSQFTGRMNTEAFF.

The CDR3 DNA reads TGTGCCAGCAGTCGACAGGGGGATTATCAGCCCCAGCATTTT. Its protein product is CASSRQGDYQPQHF. The chain links TRBV5-5 to TRBJ1-5; 9 bases map to TRBD1. Trimming cost V 5 bases and J 5 bases; bases outside gene matches: 5. The CDR3 is 14 amino acids. The germline CDR1 and CDR2 sequences are SGHKS and YYEKEE (reference sequence).

This chain uses TRBV6-4 with TRBJ2-1; 11 nucleotides match TRBD2. CDR1 and CDR2 (germline): MRHNA, SNTAGT. There are 15 residues in the CDR3. The V and J ends lost 0 bases and 9 bases, in that order; junction bases with no gene match: 4. This CDR3 is CASSDSASGRTEQFF. The CDR3 coding sequence is TGTGCCAGCAGTGACTCGGCTAGCGGGAGGACTGAGCAGTTCTTC.

CDR3 coding DNA: TGTGCCAGCAGCGGGAACAGGGTGGACACCGGGGAGCTGTTTTTT. It encodes CASSGNRVDTGELFF. The chain is built from TRBV9 and TRBJ2-2; D is possibly TRBD1 (6 bases). Trimming removed 3 bases from V and 3 bases from J, with 12 bases in between. Germline V CDR1 and CDR2: SGDLS, YYNGEE. The CDR3 covers 15 residues.

The chain couples TRBV7-9 to TRBJ2-5; 7 bases fit TRBD2. This CDR3 has 14 residues. Germline V gives CDR1 SEHNR, CDR2 FQNEAQ (reference sequence). The J segment lost 5 bases and the V segment lost 2 bases, leaving 5 bases of the junction unmatched. CDR3 amino acids: CASSLRRGGETQYF. Written as DNA, the CDR3 is TGTGCCAGCAGCTTAAGGCGGGGAGGGGAGACCCAGTACTTC.